The 26 T cell receptor beta chains in this list originate from one sample, sequenced in a study of vaccination effects on CD4 cells after COVID-19. ViraFEST used viral peptide pools to expand antigen-specific CD4+ T cells before sequencing. The authors isolated CD4+ T cells after ten to eleven days of culture. Antigens of these TCRs are unknown. Method: immunoSEQ multiplex PCR; TCRdb's copy keeps in-frame clones and lacks some. The data hold 45,000 to 65,000 clones, with roughly 80% observed a single time. The source material was CD4+ T cells from PBMCs cultured with HCoV-229E spike peptides, sampled before COVID-19 vaccination. The receptors shown here come from a human donor who received a COVID-19 vaccine.

The rearrangement uses TRBV2 and TRBJ2-1; 7 positions agree with TRBD1. The CDR3 extends over 16 amino acids. Germline V gene lookup returns CDR1 SNHLY and CDR2 FYNNEI. V lost 8 bases to trimming and J lost 5 bases; unmatched junction nucleotides: 15. This CDR3 reads CASGASRPTGDNEQFF. The DNA of the CDR3 is TGTGCCAGCGGGGCCAGCAGGCCTACAGGGGACAATGAGCAGTTCTTC.

The V gene is TRBV27, the J gene TRBJ1-1, with D unresolved. The V and J ends lost 3 bases and 1 base respectively, with 6 bases between them. The CDR3 runs to 13 residues. CDR1 and CDR2 (germline): MNHEY, SMNVEV (reference sequence). The chain's CDR3 is CASSLGRNTEAFF. Here the CDR3 DNA reads TGTGCCAGCAGTTTGGGAAGGAACACTGAAGCTTTCTTT.

The chain links TRBV24-1 to TRBJ1-5, with D possibly TRBD1 on 5 matching bases. The CDR3 contains 14 residues. CDR1 and CDR2 (germline): KGHDR, SFDVKD. V shed 9 bases and J shed 1 base, with 12 bases lying between them. CDR3 loop: CATAGRGSNQPQHF. The CDR3, as DNA: TGTGCCACCGCGGGTAGGGGCAGCAATCAGCCCCAGCATTTT.

The V call is TRBV6-2 or TRBV6-3, the J call TRBJ2-1, with TRBD2 matching over 8 bases. Germline V CDR1 and CDR2: MNHEY, SVGEGT. CDR3 length: 13 residues. With 6 bases clipped from V and 4 bases from J, the junction kept 2 bases outside the gene matches. Here the CDR3 DNA reads TGTGCCAGCAGCGGGGGGGTTTACAATGAGCAGTTCTTC. This encodes CASSGGVYNEQFF.

V usage is TRBV7-8 and J usage is TRBJ2-3; possible D gene TRBD1, 5 bases. CDR3 length: 14 amino acids. Trimming removed 2 bases at V and 2 bases at J, with 8 bases between. Germline V lookup: CDR1 SGHVS, CDR2 FQNEAQ. CDR3 DNA: TGTGCCAGCAGCTTAAGACAGAACACAGATACGCAGTATTTT. This sequence encodes CASSLRQNTDTQYF.

This clone has only a few counts. The gene calls are TRBV3-1 (or the pseudogene TRBV3-2) and TRBJ2-7, with D unresolved. The CDR3 has 9 amino acids. Germline-derived CDR1 and CDR2 are LGHDT and YNNKEL (reference sequence). This CDR3 is CASSQDGDV. In DNA, the CDR3 is TGTGCCAGCAGCCAAGATGGAGACGTC.

This clone was counted a single time. The V and J genes are TRBV6-2 or TRBV6-3 and TRBJ2-5; no clear D gene. The CDR3 runs 14 residues. The ends were cut back, 5 bases at V and 5 bases at J, with 15 bases in the middle. CDR1 is MNHEY, CDR2 SVGEGT, per germline. CDR3 protein: CASSDPAARETQYF. CDR3 nucleotide sequence: TGTGCCAGCAGTGACCCTGCGGCCCGGGAGACCCAGTACTTC.

CDR3 bases: TGTGCCAGCTCACCCGACAGGAGGGACCAGTACTTC. Protein: CASSPDRRDQYF. The J gene is TRBJ2-5, the V gene TRBV18; D is perhaps TRBD1 or TRBD2 (6 bases each). CDR3 length: 12 residues. Germline assignment: CDR1 KGHSH and CDR2 LQKENI. V dropped 3 bases and J dropped 10 bases, with 12 bases sitting between them.

The gene calls are TRBV5-4 and TRBJ1-2; D perhaps matches TRBD1 (5 bases). CDR3 size: 14 residues. Trimming removed 4 bases at V and 4 bases at J, with 14 bases between. Per germline, CDR1 SGHNT and CDR2 YYREEE (reference sequence). CDR3 loop: CASSRRELGYGYTF. CDR3 sequence (DNA): TGTGCCAGCAGCCGCAGGGAATTGGGCTATGGCTACACCTTC.

The CDR3 protein is CASSYSSLAGVEQYV. The CDR3 DNA sequence: TGTGCCAGCAGTTACTCGAGTCTAGCGGGGGTCGAGCAGTACGTC. The V call is TRBV6-2 or TRBV6-3, the J call TRBJ2-7; 10 bases align to TRBD2. Germline CDR1 MNHEY, CDR2 SVGEGT. This CDR3 has 15 residues. V lost 0 bases to trimming and J lost 6 bases; unmatched junction nucleotides: 5.

The J gene is TRBJ2-2, the V gene TRBV19; TRBD1 is a possible D gene (5 bases). CDR3 length: 14 residues. Trimming pared 8 bases from V and 1 base from J, leaving 11 bases between. Per the germline V gene, CDR1 is LNHDA and CDR2 is SQIVND (reference sequence). The chain's CDR3 is CASGRGQNTGELFF. CDR3 coding DNA: TGTGCCAGTGGGCGTGGACAGAACACCGGGGAGCTGTTTTTT.

This clone was observed a few times. The gene calls are TRBV6-2 or TRBV6-3 and TRBJ1-2; maybe TRBD1 (5 bases). Trimming pared 2 bases from V and 7 bases from J, leaving 11 bases between. The CDR3 contains 13 residues. Germline V gives CDR1 MNHEY, CDR2 SVGEGT. CDR3 residues: CASSYLRGGGYTF. The CDR3 nucleotides read TGTGCCAGCAGTTACCTGCGGGGGGGTGGCTACACCTTC.

The rearrangement joins TRBV3-1 (or the pseudogene TRBV3-2) to TRBJ2-3; D possibly matches TRBD1 or TRBD2 (7 bases each). The CDR3 is 16 amino acids. The germline V and J ends were trimmed by 0 bases and 0 bases, with 10 bases remaining between them. From germline, CDR1 is LGHDT and CDR2 YNNKEL (reference sequence). CDR3 DNA: TGTGCCAGCAGCCAAGATCAGGGGGGGAGCACAGATACGCAGTATTTT. Its protein is CASSQDQGGSTDTQYF.

The chain links TRBV28 to TRBJ2-7; D unclear. The ends were cut back, 5 bases at V and 4 bases at J, with 18 bases in the middle. The CDR3 runs to 15 residues. Germline V gene data show CDR1 as MDHEN and CDR2 as SYDVKM. In nucleotides, the CDR3 is TGTGCCAGCAGTCAGACGAGATGGCGCCCTTACGAGCAGTACGTC. Amino acid sequence: CASSQTRWRPYEQYV.

V gene TRBV18 combines with J gene TRBJ2-5, with D possibly TRBD2 on 6 matching bases. Germline lookup yields CDR1 KGHSH and CDR2 LQKENI. This CDR3 region has 14 residues. The germline V and J ends were trimmed by 4 bases and 5 bases, with 14 bases remaining between them. The DNA of the CDR3 is TGTGCCAGCTCACGATCCTCGGGAGAGGAGACCCAGTACTTC. It translates to CASSRSSGEETQYF.

V gene TRBV2 combines with J gene TRBJ1-1, with D tentatively TRBD1 (5 bases). Germline V gene data show CDR1 as SNHLY and CDR2 as FYNNEI. The CDR3 contains 12 residues. V shed 6 bases and J shed 4 bases, with 9 bases lying between them. The chain's CDR3 is CASSREFTEAFF. DNA of the CDR3: TGTGCCAGCAGCAGGGAGTTCACTGAAGCTTTCTTT.

This clone was seen just once. The genes are TRBV6-5 and TRBJ1-2, with D tentatively TRBD1 (5 bases). Germline values: CDR1 MNHEY, CDR2 SVGAGI. Trimming removed 6 bases at V and 0 bases at J, with 14 bases between. The CDR3 has 15 amino acids. Written as DNA, the CDR3 is TGTGCCAGCAGAAGAACAGGATACGCTAACTATGGCTACACCTTC. It encodes CASRRTGYANYGYTF.

The chain employs TRBV7-9 and TRBJ1-4; D is ambiguous. The length of the CDR3 is 11 residues. Germline V CDR1 and CDR2: SEHNR, FQNEAQ (reference sequence). Trimming left V 4 bases short and J 11 bases short, with 8 bases between. As DNA, the CDR3 is TGTGCCAGCAGCTCAATCTGGAAACTGTTTTTT. Translation gives CASSSIWKLFF.

The CDR3 sequence: CATARGSGANVLTF. For the CDR3, the DNA is TGTGCCACGGCCAGGGGATCTGGGGCCAACGTCCTGACTTTC. The chain uses TRBV24-1 and TRBJ2-6; tentatively, D is TRBD1 (6 bases). Germline-derived CDR1 and CDR2 are KGHDR and SFDVKD. The CDR3 covers 14 residues. Trimming cost V 10 bases and J 1 base, with 10 bases left between them.

V and J are TRBV18 and TRBJ1-1; TRBD1 agrees at 7 bases. The germline CDR1 and CDR2 sequences are KGHSH and LQKENI. The CDR3 covers 14 residues. The trim removed 1 base at V and 3 bases at J, leaving 2 bases unmatched. CDR3 sequence (DNA): TGTGCCAGCTCACCACAGGGGGCAGACACTGAAGCTTTCTTT. Amino acid sequence: CASSPQGADTEAFF.

The chain links TRBV5-8 to TRBJ1-6; no reliable D call. The germline V gene has CDR1 SGHTS and CDR2 YDEGEE. V was cut by 4 bases and J by 7 bases, with 9 bases left in between. This CDR3 comprises 13 residues. The CDR3 DNA is TGTGCCAGCAGCATTGGACGGAATTCACCCCTCCACTTT. This sequence encodes CASSIGRNSPLHF. The full variable domain, with the rest looked up from reference TRBV5-8 and TRBJ1-6, is EAGVTQSPTHLIKTRGQQATLRCSPISGHTSVYWYQQALGLGLQFLLWYDEGEERNRGNFPPRFSGRQFPNYSSELNVNALELEDSALYLCASSIGRNSPLHFGNGTRLTVT.

The V and J genes are TRBV19 and TRBJ1-5, with unresolved D. The CDR3 totals 14 residues. Between the trimmed V and J ends, which lost 8 bases and 6 bases, there was a span of 17 bases. Per the germline V gene, CDR1 is LNHDA and CDR2 is SQIVND (reference sequence). DNA of the CDR3: TGTGCCAGTCGACCGGGAGTCGATCGTCAGCCCCAGCATTTT. Translated, it gives CASRPGVDRQPQHF.

In nucleotides, the CDR3 is TGTGCCTGGAGAGACCCGGGACGGATGTCCTATGGCTACACCTTC. Protein sequence: CAWRDPGRMSYGYTF. The genes are TRBV30 and TRBJ1-2; D is perhaps TRBD1 (5 bases). The CDR3 loop spans 15 amino acids. The V gene's germline CDR1 is GTSNPN and CDR2 SVGIG (reference sequence). Trimming took 3 bases from V and 4 from J, leaving 18 bases between them.

V gene TRBV19 combines with J gene TRBJ2-2; 11 bases agree with TRBD1. There are 15 residues in the CDR3. The germline gives CDR1 LNHDA, CDR2 SQIVND (reference sequence). With V trimmed by 4 bases and J by 9 bases, 7 bases remained unmatched. The CDR3 coding sequence is TGTGCCAGTAGTAGCCGGGACAGGGGGAACCGGGAGCTGTTTTTT. As protein: CASSSRDRGNRELFF.

The rearrangement uses TRBV7-2 and TRBJ1-1, with unresolved D. Per the germline V gene, CDR1 is SGHTA and CDR2 is FQGNSA. Trimming shortened V by 3 bases and J by 3 bases, and 11 bases separated the two germline ends. The CDR3 loop spans 14 amino acids. This CDR3 is CASSFSYQDTEAFF. The CDR3 DNA sequence: TGTGCCAGCAGCTTCAGTTACCAGGACACTGAAGCTTTCTTT.

The DNA for the CDR3 is TGTGCCAGCAGAAAGGCAGGGAGCTACGAGCAGTACGTC. Its protein is CASRKAGSYEQYV. The chain recombines TRBV12-3 or TRBV12-4 with TRBJ2-7; D tentatively fits TRBD1 or TRBD2 (5 bases each). The CDR3 totals 13 residues. Trimming removed 6 bases at V and 3 bases at J, with 12 bases between.